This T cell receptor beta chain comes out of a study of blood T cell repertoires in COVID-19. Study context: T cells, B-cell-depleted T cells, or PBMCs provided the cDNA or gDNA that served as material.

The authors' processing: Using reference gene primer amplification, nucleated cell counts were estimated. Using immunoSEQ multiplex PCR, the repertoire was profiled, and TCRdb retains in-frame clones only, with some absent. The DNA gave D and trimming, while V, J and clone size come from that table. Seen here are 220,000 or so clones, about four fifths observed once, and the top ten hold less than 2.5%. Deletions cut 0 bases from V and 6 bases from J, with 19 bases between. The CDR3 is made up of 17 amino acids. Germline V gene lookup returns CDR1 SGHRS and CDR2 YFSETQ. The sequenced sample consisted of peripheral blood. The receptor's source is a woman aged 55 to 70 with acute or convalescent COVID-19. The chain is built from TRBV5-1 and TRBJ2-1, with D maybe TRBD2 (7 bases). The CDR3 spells CASSLALLGGGTNEQFF. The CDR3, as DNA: TGCGCCAGCAGCTTGGCGTTATTGGGCGGGGGCACCAATGAGCAGTTCTTC.